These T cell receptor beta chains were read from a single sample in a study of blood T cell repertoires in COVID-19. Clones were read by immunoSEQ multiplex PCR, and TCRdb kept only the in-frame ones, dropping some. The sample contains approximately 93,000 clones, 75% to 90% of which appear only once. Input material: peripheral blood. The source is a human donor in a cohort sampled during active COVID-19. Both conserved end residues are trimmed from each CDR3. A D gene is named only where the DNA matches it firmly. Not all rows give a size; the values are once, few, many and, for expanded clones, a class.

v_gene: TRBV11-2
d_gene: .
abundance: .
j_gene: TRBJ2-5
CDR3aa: ASNARGTVETQY

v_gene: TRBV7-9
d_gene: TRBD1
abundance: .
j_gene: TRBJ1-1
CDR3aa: ASSSPRVSGGENTEAF

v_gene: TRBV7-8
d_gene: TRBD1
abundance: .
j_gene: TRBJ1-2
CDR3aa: ASSSQGADYGYT

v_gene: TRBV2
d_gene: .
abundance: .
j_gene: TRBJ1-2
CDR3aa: ASSRDKDDYGYT

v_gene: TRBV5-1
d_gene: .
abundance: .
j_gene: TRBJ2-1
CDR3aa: ASSLKGRDNEQF

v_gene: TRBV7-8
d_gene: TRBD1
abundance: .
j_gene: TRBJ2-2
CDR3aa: ASSFLPGQGFVNTGELF

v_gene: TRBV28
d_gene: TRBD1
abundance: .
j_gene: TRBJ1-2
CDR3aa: ASSMTGGVYGYT

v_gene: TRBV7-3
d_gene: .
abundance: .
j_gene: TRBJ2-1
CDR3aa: ASSFATPAGEQF

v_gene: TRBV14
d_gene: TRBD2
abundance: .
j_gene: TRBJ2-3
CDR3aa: ASSQHLAGEDTQY

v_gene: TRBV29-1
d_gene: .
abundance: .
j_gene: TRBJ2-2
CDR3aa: SVSQLGVNTGELF

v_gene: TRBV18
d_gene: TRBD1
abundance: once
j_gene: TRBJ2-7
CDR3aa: ASSPPGDRYEQY

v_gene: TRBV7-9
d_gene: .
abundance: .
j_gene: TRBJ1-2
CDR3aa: ASSRGVGAGYT

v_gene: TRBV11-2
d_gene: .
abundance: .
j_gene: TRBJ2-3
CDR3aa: ASSLAGLTDTQY

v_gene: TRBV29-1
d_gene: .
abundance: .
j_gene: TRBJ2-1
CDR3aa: SACEGSSYNEQF

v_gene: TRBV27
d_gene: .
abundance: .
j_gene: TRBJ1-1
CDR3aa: ASRQTMNTEAF

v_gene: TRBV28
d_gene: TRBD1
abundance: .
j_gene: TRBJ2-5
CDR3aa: ASSFSGTGGRETQY

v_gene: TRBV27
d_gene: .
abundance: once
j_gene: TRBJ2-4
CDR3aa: ASPRRAKNIQY

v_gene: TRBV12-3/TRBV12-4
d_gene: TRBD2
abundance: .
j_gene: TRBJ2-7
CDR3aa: ASSLVAGGEQY

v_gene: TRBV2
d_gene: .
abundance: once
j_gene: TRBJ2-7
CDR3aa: ASSYNYEQY

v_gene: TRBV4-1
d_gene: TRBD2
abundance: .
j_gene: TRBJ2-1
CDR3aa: ASSHGELFGKREGNEQF

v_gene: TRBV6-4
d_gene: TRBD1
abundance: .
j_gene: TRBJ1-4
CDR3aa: ASRDSGQGNFGEKLF

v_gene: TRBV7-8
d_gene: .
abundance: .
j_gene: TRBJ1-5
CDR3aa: ASSLGSIVIGNQPQH

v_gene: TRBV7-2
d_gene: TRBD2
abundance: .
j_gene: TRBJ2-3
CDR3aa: ASSITLAGTDTQY

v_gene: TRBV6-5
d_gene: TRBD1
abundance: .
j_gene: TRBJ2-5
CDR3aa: ASSQPGTAQETQY

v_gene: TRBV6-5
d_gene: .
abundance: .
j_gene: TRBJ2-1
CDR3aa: ASSYRQDNEQF

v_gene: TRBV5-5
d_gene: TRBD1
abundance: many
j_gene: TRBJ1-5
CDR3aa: ASSQTGAQPQH

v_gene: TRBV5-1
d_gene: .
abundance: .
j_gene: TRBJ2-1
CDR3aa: ASSLVAGSNEQF

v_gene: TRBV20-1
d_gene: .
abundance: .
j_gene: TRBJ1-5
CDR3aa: SASKGGTTNQPQH

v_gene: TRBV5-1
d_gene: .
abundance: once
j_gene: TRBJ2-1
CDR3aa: ASSSGGPYNEQF

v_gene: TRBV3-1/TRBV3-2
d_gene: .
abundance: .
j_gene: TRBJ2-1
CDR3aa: ASSQGETRGNEQF

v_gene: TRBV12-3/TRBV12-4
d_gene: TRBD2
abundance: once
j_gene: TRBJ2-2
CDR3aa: ASSSGLAGELF

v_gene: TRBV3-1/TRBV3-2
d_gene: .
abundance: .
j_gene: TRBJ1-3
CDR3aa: ASSQAGTGNTIY

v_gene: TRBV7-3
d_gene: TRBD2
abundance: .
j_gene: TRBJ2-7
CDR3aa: ASSLDGTSGVSYEQY

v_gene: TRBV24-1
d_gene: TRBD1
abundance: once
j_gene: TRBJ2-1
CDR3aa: ATSERTGGTYNEQF

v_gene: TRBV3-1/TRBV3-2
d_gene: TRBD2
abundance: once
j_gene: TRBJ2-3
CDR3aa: ASSQGTAGSLAGGFSWADTQY

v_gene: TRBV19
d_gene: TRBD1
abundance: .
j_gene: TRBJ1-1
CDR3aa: ASSTWDSVVGTEAF

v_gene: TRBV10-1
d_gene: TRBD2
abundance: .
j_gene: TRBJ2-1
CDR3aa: ASSESPTSGRYEQF

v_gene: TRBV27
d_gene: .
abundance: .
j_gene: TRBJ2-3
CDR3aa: ASKGLASTDTQY

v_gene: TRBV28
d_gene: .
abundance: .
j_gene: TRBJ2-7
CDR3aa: ASSLLQHSYEQY

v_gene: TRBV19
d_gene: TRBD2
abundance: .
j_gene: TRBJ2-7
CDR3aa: ASTAWTSGHYEQY

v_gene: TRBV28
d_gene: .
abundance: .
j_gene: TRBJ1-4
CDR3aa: AITGSTREKLF

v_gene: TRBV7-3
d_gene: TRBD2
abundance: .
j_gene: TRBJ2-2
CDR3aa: ASSTSPGLATGELF